This T cell receptor (beta chain) was documented in a study of graft-versus-host responses after intestinal transplantation. Measured with immunoSEQ multiplex PCR; TCRdb has only the in-frame clones, and not every one. There are thousands of clones in the sample; approximately 31% occur only once, and roughly 30% lies in the top ten. Researchers placed about 200,000 CFSE-labeled responder cells in culture with about 200,000 irradiated, violet-dye-labeled stimulator cells. The sample in question was alloreactive CD8+ T cells from a mixed lymphocyte reaction culture, obtained before intestinal transplant. The subset is: CFSE-low proliferating T cells sorted from roughly 6-day pre-transplant mixed lymphocyte reaction (GvH or HvG direction). The receptor was isolated from a human patient who received an intestinal transplant.

The CDR3 loop reads CASSLGTGGTDSYEQYF. The CDR3, as DNA: TGTGCCAGCAGCTTAGGTACCGGCGGGACAGACTCCTACGAGCAGTACTTC. The J gene is TRBJ2-7, the V gene TRBV7-8; a possible D gene is TRBD1 (7 bases). CDR1 and CDR2 from the germline V gene are SGHVS and FQNEAQ. Trimming pared 1 base from V and 0 bases from J, leaving 16 bases between. The CDR3 length is 17 residues. The full variable domain, rest sourced from reference TRBV7-8 and TRBJ2-7, is GAGVSQSPRYKVAKRGQDVALRCDPISGHVSLFWYQQALGQGPEFLTYFQNEAQLDKSGLPSDRFFAERPEGSVSTLKIQRTQQEDSAVYLCASSLGTGGTDSYEQYFGPGTRLTVT.